Shown below are 3 T cell receptor beta chains from a single sample sequenced in a study of sequential checkpoint blockade in melanoma. Treatment meaning: randomized to nivolumab then ipilimumab (arm A) or the reverse (arm B). Data came from immunoSEQ multiplex PCR; TCRdb stores just in-frame clones and leaves some out. The table records approximately 40,000 clones, 70% to 90% of them present only once. The material was CD8+ T cells sorted from blood (inferred from file names), obtained from a patient given nivolumab and ipilimumab in sequence. These receptors came from a human donor with melanoma.

This chain uses TRBV5-1 with TRBJ1-2, with D unresolved. V lost 4 bases and J 4 bases, leaving 20 bases between the germline ends. Germline assignment: CDR1 SGHRS and CDR2 YFSETQ. This CDR3 has 16 amino acids. CDR3 DNA: TGCGCCAGCAGCCATAACGGTGAGGGCATCGGCTATGGCTACACCTTC. It is translated as CASSHNGEGIGYGYTF.

The rearrangement links TRBV5-1 to TRBJ1-4; D is perhaps TRBD1 (5 bases). The germline gives CDR1 SGHRS, CDR2 YFSETQ. This CDR3 is 13 amino acids long. Trimming cost V 2 bases and J 8 bases, with 10 bases left between them. This CDR3 is CASSFGGGEKLFF. The CDR3 coding sequence is TGCGCCAGCAGCTTCGGGGGAGGCGAAAAACTGTTTTTT.

This clone appeared once. The chain uses TRBV5-6 and TRBJ2-1; 8 nucleotides match TRBD1. V dropped 2 bases and J dropped 8; count of bases not matched to a gene: 3. CDR1 is SGHDT, CDR2 YYEEEE, per germline. This CDR3 is built from 13 residues. The CDR3 region has the DNA TGTGCCAGCAGCTTTGGCAGGGGGCATGAGCAGTTCTTC. Its protein is CASSFGRGHEQFF.